This T cell receptor (beta chain) originates from a study of blood T cell repertoires in COVID-19. Study context: The study drew acute and convalescent COVID-19 samples from the United States, Italy and Spain. Sources were T cells, B-cell-depleted T cells, or PBMCs; the material itself was cDNA or gDNA.

Original data processing: Researchers report that nucleated cell counts were estimated from reference gene primer amplification. The protocol was immunoSEQ multiplex PCR, while the TCRdb copy is restricted to in-frame clones and leaves out a portion. V and J calls plus clone size are reproduced from that table; the DNA served to infer D and trimming. The table records about 55,000 clones, approximately 84% of them present only once. The CDR3 covers 14 residues. Trimming left V 2 bases short and J 3 bases short, with 8 bases between. CDR1 is LGHDT and CDR2 is YNNKEL in the germline V gene (reference sequence).

Input material: peripheral blood. The sequence derives from a human donor with active COVID-19. The donor label of this sample is uncertain. V and J are TRBV3-1 (or the pseudogene TRBV3-2) and TRBJ1-3; D call uncertain. For the CDR3, the DNA is TGTGCCAGCAGCCAATTGGCTAGTGGAAACACCATATATTTT. Encoded protein: CASSQLASGNTIYF.